The next 27 T cell receptor beta chains were all read from a single sample in a study of Ad26.COV2.S vaccination and SARS-CoV-2 variants. Profiled with immunoSEQ multiplex PCR; TCRdb holds only in-frame clones, not every one. The sample records roughly 700,000 clones, approximately 88% being singletons. The treatment is: 19 received Ad26.COV2.S at low or high dose, single or two shots; a few received placebo; per-sample allocation not given. Following the first vaccine or placebo injection, samples were taken on day 63. Sample: peripheral blood, taken in a trial of Ad26.COV2.S vaccine versus placebo. The source is a person aged 18 to 65 who received the Ad26.COV2.S COVID-19 vaccine or a placebo.

The J gene is TRBJ2-4, the V gene TRBV7-2, with TRBD2 matching 10 bases. J lost 4 bases, V lost 1 base, and 4 bases had no gene match. The CDR3 sequence is 16 residues long. Germline V lookup: CDR1 SGHTA, CDR2 FQGNSA. CDR3: CASSLVAGLAKNIQYF. DNA for the CDR3: TGTGCCAGCAGCTTAGTGGCGGGACTAGCGAAAAACATTCAGTACTTC.

This clone was counted once. The chain combines TRBV5-1 with TRBJ1-2, with TRBD1 as a possible D gene (5 bases). CDR1 is SGHRS, CDR2 YFSETQ, per germline. There are 13 residues in the CDR3. Trimming removed 4 bases from V and 4 bases from J, with 11 bases in between. In nucleotides, the CDR3 is TGCGCCAGCAGCACGGGGGAGGTCTATGGCTACACCTTC. Its translation is CASSTGEVYGYTF.

This rearrangement joins TRBV11-2 to TRBJ1-6; perhaps TRBD1 as D (5 bases). The V and J ends lost 3 bases and 10 bases respectively, with 13 bases between them. This CDR3 comprises 14 residues. Germline loops: CDR1 SGHAT, CDR2 FQNNGV. CDR3: CASSLGQGRSPLHF. In nucleotides, the CDR3 is TGTGCCAGCAGCTTGGGGCAGGGACGGTCACCCCTCCACTTT. The entire variable domain, with the rest obtained from reference TRBV11-2 and TRBJ1-6, is as follows: EAGVAQSPRYKIIEKRQSVAFWCNPISGHATLYWYQQILGQGPKLLIQFQNNGVVDDSQLPKDRFSAERLKGVDSTLKIQPAKLEDSAVYLCASSLGQGRSPLHFGNGTRLTVT.

J is TRBJ2-1 and V is TRBV6-4, with 11 bases lining up with TRBD2. The germline gives CDR1 MRHNA, CDR2 SNTAGT. J gave up 3 bases and V 3 bases, and 4 bases lay outside the gene matches. CDR3 length equals 16 residues. The CDR3 here is CASSEYLAGGYNEQFF. DNA of the CDR3: TGTGCCAGCAGTGAATATCTAGCGGGAGGCTACAATGAGCAGTTCTTC.

The chain has TRBV7-2 and TRBJ2-7, with TRBD2 identical over 8 bases. Germline CDR1 is SGHTA and CDR2 is FQGNSA. The CDR3 is 15 amino acids. With V trimmed by 2 bases and J by 3 bases, 6 bases remained unmatched. CDR3 nucleotide sequence: TGTGCCAGCAGCTTATCATCGGGAGGGATCTACGAGCAGTACTTC. Amino acid sequence: CASSLSSGGIYEQYF.

V and J are TRBV19 and TRBJ1-4, with D tentatively TRBD1 (5 bases). Germline V gene sequence: CDR1 LNHDA, CDR2 SQIVND (reference sequence). CDR3 size: 15 residues. Trimming took 5 bases from V and 3 from J, leaving 13 bases between them. As DNA, the CDR3 is TGTGCCAGTAGTGGGGATGGGGCTCCTAATGAAAAACTGTTTTTT. As protein: CASSGDGAPNEKLFF.

This rearrangement joins TRBV7-9 to TRBJ2-2, with 8 nucleotides matching TRBD1. The CDR3 runs to 14 residues. Germline V gene lookup returns CDR1 SEHNR and CDR2 FQNEAQ (reference sequence). With V trimmed by 5 bases and J by 5 bases, 4 bases remained unmatched. The CDR3, as DNA: TGTGCCAGCAGCCAGACAGGGGTGACCGGGGAGCTGTTTTTT. This codes for CASSQTGVTGELFF. Looking up the rest from reference TRBV7-9 and TRBJ2-2 gives the full variable domain: DTGVSQNPRHKITKRGQNVTFRCDPISEHNRLYWYRQTLGQGPEFLTYFQNEAQLEKSRLLSDRFSAERPKGSFSTLEIQRTEQGDSAMYLCASSQTGVTGELFFGEGSRLTVL.

The chain combines TRBV9 with TRBJ2-2; 7 bases align to TRBD1. After removal of 0 bases from V and 0 bases from J, the junction contained 5 bases not matched to a gene. From germline, CDR1 is SGDLS and CDR2 YYNGEE. The CDR3 totals 17 residues. In DNA form, the CDR3 reads TGTGCCAGCAGCGTAGTTGGGGGACAGCCGAACACCGGGGAGCTGTTTTTT. Protein product: CASSVVGGQPNTGELFF. The full variable domain, in which reference TRBV9 and TRBJ2-2 provide the parts outside the CDR3, is DSGVTQTPKHLITATGQRVTLRCSPRSGDLSVYWYQQSLDQGLQFLIQYYNGEERAKGNILERFSAQQFPDLHSELNLSSLELGDSALYFCASSVVGGQPNTGELFFGEGSRLTVL.

The V and J genes are TRBV19 and TRBJ2-2; D remains ambiguous. V was clipped by 3 bases and J by 2 bases, with 7 bases between them. Germline V gene lookup returns CDR1 LNHDA and CDR2 SQIVND (reference sequence). The CDR3 is 14 amino acids. The CDR3 bases are TGTGCCAGTAGTATCCCTAGAAACACCGGGGAGCTGTTTTTT. Amino acid sequence: CASSIPRNTGELFF.

J is TRBJ2-2 and V is TRBV23-1, with TRBD2 as a possible D gene (6 bases). TRBV23-1 is an open reading frame, and its role is uncertain. The length of the CDR3 is 16 residues. The V end was cut by 4 bases, the J end by 5 bases, with 17 bases between. The CDR3 loop is CASSPTLATWTGELFF. The CDR3 region has the DNA TGCGCCAGCAGTCCAACACTAGCCACGTGGACCGGGGAGCTGTTTTTT.

This chain's CDR3 is CAWGKGSYEQYF. CDR3 coding DNA: TGTGCCTGGGGAAAAGGCTCCTACGAGCAGTACTTC. The rearrangement uses TRBV30 and TRBJ2-7; D not resolved. CDR1 GTSNPN and CDR2 SVGIG come from the germline V gene (reference sequence). V was shortened by 5 bases and J by 0 bases, with 8 bases between the two germline ends. The CDR3 has 12 residues.

This chain uses TRBV14 with TRBJ2-2; perhaps TRBD2 as D (5 bases). The V end lost 2 bases, the J end lost 5 bases, and 15 bases lay between the germline ends. In germline, CDR1 is SGHDN, CDR2 FVKESK. The CDR3 length is 16 residues. The CDR3 here is CASSQIHPTSTGELFF. The CDR3 nucleotides read TGTGCCAGCAGCCAAATACACCCCACTAGTACCGGGGAGCTGTTTTTT.

The V call is TRBV19, the J call TRBJ2-1; 10 bases fit TRBD2. CDR3 length: 14 residues. V trimming: 8 bases; J trimming: 3 bases; junction bases outside the gene matches: 4. Germline V gene data show CDR1 as LNHDA and CDR2 as SQIVND (reference sequence). The CDR3 DNA is TGTGCCAGTGGGCGGACTAGCGGCTACAATGAGCAGTTCTTC. Its translation: CASGRTSGYNEQFF.

This chain connects TRBV29-1 to TRBJ2-1; D is ambiguous. Per the germline V gene, CDR1 is SQVTM and CDR2 is ANQGSEA. The CDR3 loop spans 14 amino acids. The ends were cut back, 7 bases at V and 2 bases at J, with 15 bases in the middle. The chain's CDR3 is CSAPGGSTYNEQFF. The CDR3 bases are TGCAGCGCACCCGGTGGGTCAACCTACAATGAGCAGTTCTTC.

V is TRBV6-5 and J is TRBJ1-1; 10 bases align to TRBD1. This CDR3 spans 15 amino acids. The junction had 4 bases not matched to a gene; V was cut back by 2 bases and J by 4 bases. From germline, CDR1 is MNHEY and CDR2 SVGAGI. The CDR3 DNA reads as TGTGCCAGCAGTTACGTTGACAGGGGGCCCACTGAAGCTTTCTTT. Translating gives CASSYVDRGPTEAFF.

The chain employs TRBV11-2 and TRBJ1-1; the D is unclear. The CDR3 covers 17 residues. V was trimmed by 1 base and J by 1 base, leaving 16 bases between them. Germline CDR1 SGHAT, CDR2 FQNNGV. The CDR3: CASSLAPTGRWNTEAFF. The CDR3 coding sequence is TGTGCCAGCAGCTTAGCTCCGACGGGCCGTTGGAACACTGAAGCTTTCTTT. Variable domain in full (rest from reference TRBV11-2 and TRBJ1-1): EAGVAQSPRYKIIEKRQSVAFWCNPISGHATLYWYQQILGQGPKLLIQFQNNGVVDDSQLPKDRFSAERLKGVDSTLKIQPAKLEDSAVYLCASSLAPTGRWNTEAFFGQGTRLTVV.

This clone was detected only a few times. The CDR3 coding sequence is TGTGCCAGCAGTTATCTGGCGGGGGAAAGCTCCTACGAGCAGTACTTC. This gives the protein CASSYLAGESSYEQYF. The chain has TRBV5-4 and TRBJ2-7; 7 nucleotides match TRBD2. Germline V gene lookup returns CDR1 SGHNT and CDR2 YYREEE (reference sequence). The CDR3 runs to 16 residues. V gave up 5 bases and J gave up 0 bases; unmatched junction bases: 11.

This sequence joins TRBV30 and TRBJ2-7; the D gene is possibly TRBD2 (6 bases). The CDR3 consists of 13 residues. CDR1 GTSNPN and CDR2 SVGIG come from the germline V gene (reference sequence). The germline V and J ends were trimmed by 5 bases and 2 bases, with 13 bases remaining between them. The CDR3 here is CAWGAGTPYEQYF. The DNA for the CDR3 is TGTGCCTGGGGGGCGGGGACCCCCTACGAGCAGTACTTC.

This clone was recorded once. The V call is TRBV4-2, the J call TRBJ2-2; D unclear. V was trimmed by 0 bases and J by 4 bases, leaving 15 bases between them. Germline values: CDR1 LGHNA, CDR2 YNFKEQ. The CDR3 runs to 17 residues. The CDR3 DNA reads as TGTGCCAGCAGCCAAGAAGGATTCGGGCTGGCCACCGGGGAGCTGTTTTTT. It yields the protein CASSQEGFGLATGELFF.

The CDR3 here is CASSHGVSTDTQYF. CDR3 nucleotide sequence: TGTGCCAGCAGCCACGGTGTAAGCACAGATACGCAGTATTTT. This chain joins TRBV3-1 (or the pseudogene TRBV3-2) and TRBJ2-3, with no clear D. Germline CDR1 is LGHDT and CDR2 is YNNKEL (reference sequence). The CDR3 contains 14 residues. The V and J ends lost 3 bases and 0 bases respectively, with 7 bases between them.

The chain uses TRBV19 and TRBJ1-1; possible D gene TRBD1, 6 bases. The CDR3 is 15 amino acids. Deletions cut 3 bases from V and 0 bases from J, with 11 bases between. In germline, CDR1 is LNHDA, CDR2 SQIVND (reference sequence). CDR3 in amino acids: CASSIQGQMNTEAFF. The CDR3 region has the DNA TGTGCCAGTAGTATTCAGGGACAAATGAACACTGAAGCTTTCTTT.

The chain joins TRBV2 to TRBJ2-5, with TRBD2 matching 12 bases. V shed 6 bases and J 5 bases; nucleotides not matched to a gene: 7. Germline assignment: CDR1 SNHLY and CDR2 FYNNEI. The CDR3 sequence is 15 residues long. CDR3 in DNA: TGTGCCAGCAGGACTAGCGGGGGCTCCAGGGAGACCCAGTACTTC. It encodes CASRTSGGSRETQYF.

This clone was counted once. V and J are TRBV19 and TRBJ1-1; TRBD1 might be the D (5 bases). The CDR3 is 14 residues long. Trimming left V 5 bases short and J 4 bases short, with 14 bases between. Looked up from germline, CDR1 is LNHDA and CDR2 is SQIVND (reference sequence). The CDR3 here is CASSPRGGATEAFF. CDR3 coding DNA: TGTGCCAGTAGTCCCCGGGGTGGGGCCACTGAAGCTTTCTTT.

This clone appeared a single time. The V and J genes are TRBV5-1 and TRBJ2-1; D unclear. The germline V and J ends were trimmed by 0 bases and 6 bases, with 7 bases remaining between them. CDR3 size: 13 residues. Germline V gene sequence: CDR1 SGHRS, CDR2 YFSETQ. CDR3 sequence: CASSLASPNEQFF. The CDR3 DNA is TGCGCCAGCAGCTTGGCGTCCCCCAATGAGCAGTTCTTC.

The chain joins TRBV18 to TRBJ2-7, with D perhaps matching TRBD1 (6 bases). The V end lost 2 bases, the J end lost 0 bases, and 11 bases lay between the germline ends. CDR3 length: 15 amino acids. Germline CDR1 is KGHSH and CDR2 is LQKENI. The CDR3 DNA reads TGTGCCAGCTCACCAGTGACAGGTAACTCCTACGAGCAGTACTTC. Encoded protein: CASSPVTGNSYEQYF.

The chain uses TRBV19 and TRBJ2-1, with D perhaps matching TRBD2 (6 bases). V was clipped by 5 bases and J by 6 bases, with 17 bases between them. Per the germline V gene, CDR1 is LNHDA and CDR2 is SQIVND (reference sequence). The CDR3 totals 15 residues. This CDR3 is CASSPTLTGGNEQFF. The CDR3 nucleotides read TGTGCCAGTAGTCCGACCCTTACCGGGGGCAATGAGCAGTTCTTC.

The rearrangement uses TRBV19 and TRBJ2-7; the D gene could be TRBD1 or TRBD2 (5 bases each). Germline CDR1 LNHDA, CDR2 SQIVND (reference sequence). The CDR3 has 15 residues. Between the trimmed V and J ends, which lost 4 bases and 5 bases, there was a span of 18 bases. The CDR3 DNA sequence: TGTGCCAGTAGTAAACAACTGGTGGGGGTCCACGAGCAGTACTTC. Translation: CASSKQLVGVHEQYF.